Listed below are T cell receptor beta chains from one sample, sequenced in a study of blood T cell repertoires in COVID-19. Assay: immunoSEQ multiplex PCR; the TCRdb copy retains only in-frame clones and omits some. The sample lists roughly 80,000 clones, 91% seen once, with 1.9% in the top ten. Specimen: peripheral blood. The source is a woman aged 45 to 65 in a cohort sampled during active COVID-19. The CDR3 runs from the conserved cysteine through the conserved F or W. Fields, in order: V gene, D gene, J gene, clone size, CDR3 DNA, CDR3 protein. A D gene is named only where the DNA matches it firmly. Size values are once, few and many counts, or a class for expanded clones, and some rows have none.

TRBV29-1	TRBD1	TRBJ2-5	-	TGCAGCGTCGGTGACAGGGGGCTCCAGTACTTC	CSVGDRGLQYF
TRBV2	TRBD1	TRBJ1-4	-	TGTGCCAGCAACCCGACAGGGGGCAAAATGGAAAAACTGTTTTTT	CASNPTGGKMEKLFF
TRBV5-4	-	TRBJ2-7	-	TGTGCCAGCAGCTTGGACCTCAACTCTGGCTACGAGCAGTACTTC	CASSLDLNSGYEQYF
TRBV18	-	TRBJ2-2	-	TGTGCCAGCTCACCGACAGACATCCTCAACACCGGGGAGCTGTTTTTT	CASSPTDILNTGELFF
TRBV11-2	TRBD1	TRBJ1-1	-	TGTGCCAGCAGCTACCCCGGGACAGGGGGTTGGTCTTTCTTT	CASSYPGTGGWSFF
TRBV6-1	TRBD1	TRBJ1-6	few	TGTGCCAGCAGTGAGACAGGGGGCGCATATAATTCACCCCTCCACTTT	CASSETGGAYNSPLHF
TRBV6-5	TRBD1	TRBJ2-1	-	TGTGCCAGCAGTTCGCCTAAACAGGGGGCGGGGGAGCAGTTCTTC	CASSSPKQGAGEQFF
TRBV2	TRBD1	TRBJ2-3	-	TGTGCCAGCAGGGGGACAGGGGCAGATACGCAGTATTTT	CASRGTGADTQYF
TRBV7-3	-	TRBJ1-6	-	TGTGCCAGCAGCTTAACGAGGGATACGAACTCACCCCTCCACTTT	CASSLTRDTNSPLHF
TRBV19	-	TRBJ1-2	-	TGTGCCAGTAGTATCTCTACCACGCGGGCAGCAAATAGAGGCTACACCTTC	CASSISTTRAANRGYTF
TRBV6-5	TRBD1	TRBJ1-5	-	TGTGCCAGCAGGCACTCCCGGGACAGGGTTCAGCCCCAGCATTTT	CASRHSRDRVQPQHF
TRBV5-1	-	TRBJ2-3	-	TGCGCCAGCAGCTTAGGGGTACAGAAGAGCACAGATACGCAGTATTTT	CASSLGVQKSTDTQYF
TRBV5-1	-	TRBJ2-1	-	TGCGCCAGCAGCTCCCACTACAATGAGCAGTTCTTC	CASSSHYNEQFF
TRBV9	-	TRBJ1-6	-	TGTGCCAGTGGGGAGGGGGGTCGATCACCCCTCCACTTT	CASGEGGRSPLHF
TRBV29-1	-	TRBJ2-5	-	TGCAGCGTTGTAGAGGCCAGGGGTACCCAGTACTTC	CSVVEARGTQYF
TRBV6-5	TRBD1	TRBJ1-2	-	TGTGCCAGCAGATCGGACAGGGAGCGGGGTGGCTACACCTTC	CASRSDRERGGYTF
TRBV6-5	-	TRBJ2-5	-	TGTGCCAGCACAAGGCAGGGACAAACGGAAGAGACCCAGTACTTC	CASTRQGQTEETQYF
TRBV10-1	-	TRBJ2-1	-	TGCGCCACCTCGGTCAGCATAAGAAACTATAATTTGAATGAGCAGTTCTTC	CATSVSIRNYNLNEQFF
TRBV27	TRBD2	TRBJ2-2	once	TGTGCCAGCAGTCCGGCACTAGCGGAGGGCACCGGGGAGCTGTTTTTT	CASSPALAEGTGELFF
TRBV18	-	TRBJ1-5	-	TGTGCCAGCTCACCGGGGGCAGTCCAAGGCAATCAGCCCCAGCATTTT	CASSPGAVQGNQPQHF
TRBV30	-	TRBJ2-5	-	TGTGCCTGGAGTGTAGGGGTTGGAAGGGGCGGAGAGACCCAGTACTTC	CAWSVGVGRGGETQYF
TRBV6-5	TRBD2	TRBJ2-5	-	TGTGCCAGTTCGATAGCGGGAGGCTTCCAAGAGACCCAGTACTTC	CASSIAGGFQETQYF
TRBV9	-	TRBJ2-3	-	TGTGCCAGCAGCGTTGAAAGCATAGATACGCAGTATTTT	CASSVESIDTQYF
TRBV15	-	TRBJ1-1	-	TGTGCCACCAGCAGAGGGTGGGCAACTCGGACTGAAGCTTTCTTT	CATSRGWATRTEAFF
TRBV7-3	TRBD1	TRBJ1-2	once	TGTGCCAGCAGCTCGGGACAGACCTTGGATGGCTACACCTTC	CASSSGQTLDGYTF
TRBV29-1	TRBD1	TRBJ2-5	-	TGCAGCGTTGAGTCGGTTCGGGACAGGGGAACCAAGAGACCCCAGTACTTC	CSVESVRDRGTKRPQYF
TRBV2	-	TRBJ2-7	-	TGTGCCAGCAAGGGGGGGGTCGGGCTTACCGTTTTGTGGTACTTC	CASKGGVGLTVLWYF
TRBV7-6	TRBD1	TRBJ2-1	-	TGTGCCAGCAGCCAGGACAGGGGGAAAAAGAGTGAGCAGTTCTTC	CASSQDRGKKSEQFF
TRBV27	TRBD1	TRBJ2-4	once	TGTGCCAGCAGCCCCCGGACAGGGGCCAAAAACATTCAGTACTTC	CASSPRTGAKNIQYF
TRBV6-5	-	TRBJ1-1	-	TGTGCCAGCAGTACACAGGGGAACACTGAAGCTTTCTTT	CASSTQGNTEAFF
TRBV11-3	TRBD1	TRBJ2-7	once	TGTGCCAGCAGCCACAGGGGGCTAACCGAGCAGTACTTC	CASSHRGLTEQYF
TRBV5-5	-	TRBJ1-1	-	TGTGCCAGCAGCCCTCCAGGGAACACTGAAGCTTTCTTT	CASSPPGNTEAFF
TRBV6-4	TRBD2	TRBJ2-1	-	TGTGCCAGCAGTGCTAGCGGGCACAATGAGCAGTTCTTC	CASSASGHNEQFF
TRBV5-4	TRBD2	TRBJ2-1	-	TGTGCCAGCAGCAAAGCTGCGGGAGCCTTTTCCTACAATGAGCAGTTCTTC	CASSKAAGAFSYNEQFF
TRBV5-1	-	TRBJ2-3	-	TGCGCCAGCAGCCGACAGGATGGTCTCATCGATACGCAGTATTTT	CASSRQDGLIDTQYF
TRBV29-1	TRBD1	TRBJ2-3	-	TGCAGCGTCGTCACCGGGACAGGGAGTCCAGATACGCAGTATTTT	CSVVTGTGSPDTQYF
TRBV5-1	TRBD2	TRBJ2-7	-	TGCGCCAGCAGCATTGGGACTAGCGCCTCCTACGAGCAGTACTTC	CASSIGTSASYEQYF
TRBV5-4	-	TRBJ1-2	-	TGTGCCAGCAGCTCCCCCGAGGACAACTCCAACTATGGCTACACCTTC	CASSSPEDNSNYGYTF
TRBV6-5	-	TRBJ2-5	-	TGTGCCAGCCCCCCGACTAGTACCCAAGAGACCCAGTACTTC	CASPPTSTQETQYF
TRBV2	-	TRBJ2-2	-	TGTGCCAGCAGTGAACTAAGGTGGGGCCGAGGCACCGGGGAGCTGTTTTTT	CASSELRWGRGTGELFF
TRBV5-4	TRBD1	TRBJ1-5	-	TGTGCCAGCAGCTTGGACGGAGGGGGCCATCAGCCCCAGCATTTT	CASSLDGGGHQPQHF
TRBV3-1/TRBV3-2	-	TRBJ2-3	-	TGTGCCAGCAGCCAGGCGGGGGCCCGCACAGATACGCAGTATTTT	CASSQAGARTDTQYF
TRBV12-5	-	TRBJ1-1	-	TGTGCTAGTGGTTTGCGGGAAAACACTGAAGCTTTCTTT	CASGLRENTEAFF
TRBV12-5	-	TRBJ1-4	-	TGTGCTAGTGGCTCAGGGGATGCTAATGAAAAACTGTTTTTT	CASGSGDANEKLFF
TRBV5-1	TRBD2	TRBJ2-1	-	TGCGCCAGCAGCGTAAGCTTACTAGCGGGAGGTAGTACCTCCTACAATGAGCAGTTCTTC	CASSVSLLAGGSTSYNEQFF
TRBV7-2	-	TRBJ1-1	-	TGTGCCAGCAGCTCCGGACCGGGGAGGGCTTTCTTT	CASSSGPGRAFF
TRBV5-4	TRBD2	TRBJ2-3	-	TGTGCCAGCAGCTCGACTAGCGGGATCGGGGGTACGCAGTATTTT	CASSSTSGIGGTQYF
TRBV7-9	-	TRBJ1-4	-	TGTGCCAGCAGCTCAACGCCGCTCCGGGAAACTAATGAAAAACTGTTTTTT	CASSSTPLRETNEKLFF
TRBV3-1/TRBV3-2	TRBD2	TRBJ2-5	-	TGTGCCAGCAGCCAGGTCTCGAGACTAGCGGGAAGACAAGAGACCCAGTACTTC	CASSQVSRLAGRQETQYF